These 6 T cell receptor beta chains were all obtained from the same sample, sequenced in a study of CD8+CD57+ T cells in acquired aplastic anemia. Researchers used genomic DNA as the template to profile TCR beta VDJ and CDR3. One entry per CDR3 protein results from TCRdb running MiXCR on the reads. The data hold under 200,000 distinct CDR3 sequences, with about 48% observed a single time. The material sequenced was sorted CD4+, CD8+, or CD8+CD57+ T cells (not recorded which) from PBMCs. The receptors shown here come from a human donor in good health.

V gene TRBV10-1 combines with J gene TRBJ1-4; a weak D match, TRBD1 (5 bases). Trimming took 6 bases from V and 16 from J, leaving 15 bases between them. This CDR3 contains 11 residues. In germline, CDR1 is WNHNN, CDR2 SYGVQD (reference sequence). CDR3: CASRADRGEFF. In nucleotides, the CDR3 is TGCGCCAGCAGAGCCGACAGAGGGGAGTTTTTT.

This clonotype has ten or more counts. The V gene is TRBV6-5, the J gene TRBJ2-3, with 7 bases that match TRBD2. J lost 6 bases, V lost 2 bases, and 8 bases had no gene match. The V gene's germline CDR1 is MNHEY and CDR2 SVGAGI. The CDR3 totals 15 residues. In DNA form, the CDR3 reads TGTGCCAGCAGTTACCGTAGGAGCGGGGTGGATACGCAGTATTTT. Translation: CASSYRRSGVDTQYF.

V usage is TRBV20-1 and J usage is TRBJ2-7; 7 positions match TRBD1. The CDR3 runs 15 residues. Germline CDR1 DFQATT, CDR2 SNEGSKA (reference sequence). The J segment lost 3 bases and the V segment lost 0 bases, leaving 8 bases of the junction unmatched. The CDR3 here is CSARDQTGTDYEQYF. DNA for the CDR3: TGCAGTGCTAGAGACCAGACAGGGACGGACTACGAGCAGTACTTC.

This clonotype was recorded many times. The CDR3 is CSVESGFFWGYTF. For the CDR3, the DNA is TGCAGCGTTGAATCAGGGTTCTTCTGGGGCTACACCTTC. The chain has TRBV29-1 and TRBJ1-2; tentatively, D is TRBD1 (5 bases). The CDR3 extends over 13 amino acids. Trimming stripped 2 bases from V and 8 bases from J, with 15 bases between. The V gene's germline CDR1 is SQVTM and CDR2 ANQGSEA.

This clonotype appeared many times. J is TRBJ2-7 and V is TRBV7-2; 10 nucleotides agree with TRBD2. The CDR3 runs 15 residues. V was clipped by 5 bases and J by 6 bases; unmatched bases: 10. CDR1 is SGHTA and CDR2 is FQGNSA in the germline V gene. The CDR3: CASSPPGLALGEQYF. Here the CDR3 DNA reads TGTGCCAGCAGCCCACCGGGACTAGCGTTGGGCGAGCAGTACTTC.

This clonotype came up a few times. The J gene is TRBJ1-5, the V gene TRBV27, with unresolved D. Trimming took off 6 bases at V and 5 bases at J, with 11 bases between the two ends. The CDR3 contains 13 residues. CDR1 MNHEY and CDR2 SMNVEV come from the germline V gene (reference sequence). The DNA for the CDR3 is TGTGCCAGCAGAAAAGACCGGTATCAGCCCCAGCATTTT. The encoded protein is CASRKDRYQPQHF.